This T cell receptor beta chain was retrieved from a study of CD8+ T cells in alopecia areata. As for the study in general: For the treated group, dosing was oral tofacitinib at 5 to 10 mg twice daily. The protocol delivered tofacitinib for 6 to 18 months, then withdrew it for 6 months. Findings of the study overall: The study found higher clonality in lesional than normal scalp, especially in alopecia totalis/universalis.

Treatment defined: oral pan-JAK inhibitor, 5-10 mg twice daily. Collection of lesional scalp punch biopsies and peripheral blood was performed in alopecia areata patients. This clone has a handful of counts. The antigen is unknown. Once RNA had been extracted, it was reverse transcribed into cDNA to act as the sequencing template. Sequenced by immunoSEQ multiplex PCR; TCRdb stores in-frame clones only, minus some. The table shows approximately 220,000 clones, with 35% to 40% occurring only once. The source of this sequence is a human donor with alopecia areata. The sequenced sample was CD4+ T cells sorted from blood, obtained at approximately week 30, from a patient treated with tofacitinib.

The CDR3 spells CASLPGWGGDTEAFF. The CDR3 DNA reads TGCGCCAGCCTCCCGGGGTGGGGAGGGGACACTGAAGCTTTCTTT. This chain connects TRBV5-1 to TRBJ1-1; perhaps TRBD1 as D (5 bases). Germline lookup yields CDR1 SGHRS and CDR2 YFSETQ. CDR3 length equals 15 residues. The V and J ends lost 7 bases and 3 bases respectively, with 19 bases between them. Variable domain in full (rest from reference TRBV5-1 and TRBJ1-1): KAGVTQTPRYLIKTRGQQVTLSCSPISGHRSVSWYQQTPGQGLQFLFEYFSETQRNKGNFPGRFSGRQFSNSRSEMNVSTLELGDSALYLCASLPGWGGDTEAFFGQGTRLTVV.